These 21 T cell receptor beta chains were all obtained from the same sample, sequenced in a study of CXCR3-negative and CXCR3-positive naive CD8 T cells. These TCRs are of unknown antigen specificity. General observations from the study: In CXCR3-positive naive cells, the TRB CDR3s were more hydrophobic than in CXCR3-negative naive cells.

In preparing the TRB cDNA libraries, 5' RACE with UMI labels was used. TCRdb re-called the 5' RACE reads and shows each CDR3 protein once, DNA omitted. The sample yields 130,000 to 150,000 distinct CDR3 sequences, of which the top ten take up over 0.25%. Sequencing was carried out using naive CXCR3+ CD8+ T cells from blood. The subset is: CD45RO-CCR7+CD27+CD95- naive CD8+ T cells expressing CXCR3 (TNR3+). The receptors were gathered from a human donor in good health. Some clones in this sample may be carry-over from other donors' samples.

The chain recombines TRBV20-1 with TRBJ2-7. The germline CDR1 and CDR2 sequences are DFQATT and SNEGSKA (reference sequence). CDR3 length: 13 amino acids. The CDR3 sequence is CSARGQSSYEQYF.

V gene TRBV15 combines with J gene TRBJ1-1. The CDR3 contains 14 residues. Germline V lookup: CDR1 LNHNV, CDR2 YYDKDF (reference sequence). The CDR3 here is CATSRESVNTEAFF.

The chain couples TRBV10-3 to TRBJ2-1; no DNA is available, so the TRBD1 call from TCRdb remains unchecked. CDR1 is ENHRY and CDR2 is SYGVKD in the germline V gene. The length of the CDR3 is 13 residues. The CDR3 spells CAISNDRHNEQFF.

This chain links TRBV5-1 with TRBJ2-3; TCRdb calls TRBD2, which cannot be checked without DNA. The CDR3 consists of 15 residues. Germline loops: CDR1 SGHRS, CDR2 YFSETQ. The CDR3 reads CASSSYAGDGDTQYF.

The rearrangement links TRBV5-6 to TRBJ2-7. CDR1 SGHDT and CDR2 YYEEEE come from the germline V gene. The CDR3 runs to 12 residues. This CDR3 is CASSLEEYEQYF.

The chain has TRBV12-3 or TRBV12-4 and TRBJ1-6; TCRdb's assignment of TRBD1 cannot be checked, as there is no DNA. The CDR3 totals 13 residues. The CDR3 region is CASSGSGRTPLHF.

The chain joins TRBV20-1 to TRBJ2-2; without DNA, the TCRdb call of TRBD1 cannot be checked. In germline, CDR1 is DFQATT, CDR2 SNEGSKA (reference sequence). The CDR3 covers 13 residues. CDR3 region: CSAPTENTGELFF.

The rearrangement uses TRBV4-3 and TRBJ2-7; TCRdb's D gene call, TRBD1, goes unchecked for lack of DNA. This CDR3 is 16 amino acids long. Germline V gene sequence: CDR1 LGHNA, CDR2 YSLEER. The CDR3 reads CASSQGRDRGLYEQYF.

The gene calls are TRBV7-6 and TRBJ2-1; the D call from TCRdb, TRBD2, cannot be confirmed without DNA. Germline V gene data show CDR1 as SGHVS and CDR2 as FNYEAQ. CDR3 length: 13 amino acids. CDR3 residues: CASSIGGFDEQFF. Complete variable domain (other parts from reference TRBV7-6 and TRBJ2-1): GAGVSQSPRYKVTKRGQDVALRCDPISGHVSLYWYRQALGQGPEFLTYFNYEAQQDKSGLPNDRFSAERPEGSISTLTIQRTEQRDSAMYRCASSIGGFDEQFFGPGTRLTVL.

CDR3 region: CASRLTGMSYSGNTIYF. This rearrangement joins TRBV2 to TRBJ1-3; the D call of TRBD1 rests on TCRdb alone, since no DNA is present to check it. The CDR3 is made up of 17 amino acids. Germline-derived CDR1 and CDR2 are SNHLY and FYNNEI.

The rearrangement joins TRBV7-2 to TRBJ2-7; TCRdb designates TRBD2, a call that cannot be tested without DNA. Germline V gene data show CDR1 as SGHTA and CDR2 as FQGNSA. The CDR3 has 14 amino acids. CDR3 loop: CASSLTSYSYEQYF.

This chain joins TRBV10-2 and TRBJ2-7; TCRdb selects TRBD1, and the lack of DNA leaves this call unchecked. The CDR3 is 13 amino acids. The germline V gene encodes CDR1 WSHSY and CDR2 SAAADI. This CDR3 reads CASSLDRFYEQYF.

This chain links TRBV7-9 with TRBJ2-5; TCRdb calls TRBD1, which cannot be checked without DNA. CDR1 is SEHNR and CDR2 is FQNEAQ in the germline V gene (reference sequence). The CDR3 runs to 16 residues. CDR3 sequence: CASSSTPGGPQETQYF.

This chain connects TRBV12-3 or TRBV12-4 to TRBJ2-7. The CDR3 has 12 residues. The CDR3: CASSLAEEEQYF.

This chain joins TRBV28 and TRBJ1-1. CDR1 is MDHEN, CDR2 SYDVKM, per germline. The CDR3 length is 13 residues. The CDR3 sequence is CASSLAGKTEAFF.

The chain has TRBV7-3 and TRBJ1-1; the TCRdb D gene call, TRBD1, has no DNA to confirm it. Germline V gene data show CDR1 as SGHTA and CDR2 as FQGTGA. The CDR3 loop spans 13 amino acids. The CDR3 reads CASSWGHSYEAFF.

This chain links TRBV25-1 with TRBJ2-1. The CDR3 is 11 amino acids. Germline V CDR1 and CDR2: MGHDK, SYGVNS. The CDR3 here is CASISSDEQFF.

The chain links TRBV12-3 or TRBV12-4 to TRBJ2-1; TCRdb calls TRBD1, which cannot be checked without DNA. The CDR3 loop spans 16 amino acids. Here the CDR3 reads CASTSPGQGSYNEQFF.

The chain is built from TRBV7-3 and TRBJ2-1; as DNA is missing, the TRBD2 call by TCRdb cannot be tested. The CDR3 length is 15 residues. The germline gives CDR1 SGHTA, CDR2 FQGTGA. The CDR3 protein is CASSLISGGGDEQFF.

This chain joins TRBV21-1 and TRBJ1-1; TCRdb designates TRBD1, a call that cannot be tested without DNA. TRBV21-1 is labeled a pseudogene. This CDR3 has 15 residues. CDR3 amino acids: CASSQGGPSGTEAFF.

The chain joins TRBV7-6 to TRBJ2-2; lacking DNA, the TRBD2 call made by TCRdb goes unchecked. The CDR3 spans 15 residues. CDR1 is SGHVS and CDR2 is FNYEAQ in the germline V gene. The CDR3 loop is CASSPYLGGGGELFF.